The next 26 T cell receptor beta chains were all read from a single sample in a study of T cells in Graves' hyperthyroidism and ophthalmopathy. Amplified TCR beta CDR3 regions derived from RNA transcripts. HTBI primers drove first-round RT-PCR of the TCR CDR3. TCRdb re-called the multiplex PCR reads with MiXCR, one entry per CDR3 protein. The table shows fewer than 400,000 distinct CDR3 sequences, with 16% occurring only once. Sequenced sample: blood. These receptors came from a young man with Graves' hyperthyroidism.

The rearrangement uses TRBV19 and TRBJ2-3; 9 nucleotides align to TRBD2. Looked up from germline, CDR1 is LNHDA and CDR2 is SQIVND (reference sequence). With V trimmed by 10 bases and J by 5 bases, 16 bases remained unmatched. The CDR3 extends over 16 amino acids. The CDR3, as DNA: TGTGCCACGACTATGGTAGCGGGAGCGGTTGGAGATACGCAGTATTTT. It is translated as CATTMVAGAVGDTQYF.

Only a few counts were recorded for this clonotype. This sequence joins TRBV5-1 and TRBJ1-1; D possibly corresponds to TRBD1 (5 bases). The CDR3 has 15 residues. CDR1 is SGHRS and CDR2 is YFSETQ in the germline V gene. Trimming removed 0 bases from V and 4 bases from J, with 13 bases in between. DNA of the CDR3: TGCGCCAGCAGCTTGGCCGGACACCGGACCACTGAAGCTTTCTTT. Its translation is CASSLAGHRTTEAFF.

Worth noting for this clonotype: A much more abundant neighbour one base away suggests this may be a read error. The chain combines TRBV7-6 with TRBJ1-1; D not certain. V gave up 3 bases and J gave up 2 bases, with 7 bases separating them. CDR1 and CDR2 from the germline V gene are SGHVS and FNYEAQ. There are 13 residues in the CDR3. The CDR3 sequence: CASSFGFNTEAFF. CDR3 coding DNA: TGTGCCAGCAGCTTCGGTTTTAACACTGAAGCTTTCTTT.

Many counts were recorded for this clonotype. The chain carries TRBV27 and TRBJ2-3; TRBD1 is a possible D gene (5 bases). Trimming pared 6 bases from V and 0 bases from J, leaving 13 bases between. Looked up from germline, CDR1 is MNHEY and CDR2 is SMNVEV (reference sequence). The CDR3 runs 15 residues. CDR3 nucleotide sequence: TGTGCCAGCAGGGGGCGGCGAACTAGCACAGATACGCAGTATTTT. This translates into CASRGRRTSTDTQYF.

This clonotype was detected only a few times. V gene TRBV28 combines with J gene TRBJ2-7; perhaps D is TRBD1 or TRBD2 (5 bases each). The CDR3 contains 16 residues. Trimming removed 6 bases at V and 6 bases at J, with 24 bases between. CDR1 is MDHEN and CDR2 is SYDVKM in the germline V gene. As DNA, the CDR3 is TGTGCCAGCAGATCCCTTAGGGGACGGGTCTACGTCGAGCAGTACTTC. It is translated as CASRSLRGRVYVEQYF.

Only a few counts were recorded for this clonotype. V gene TRBV4-1 combines with J gene TRBJ2-1, with unresolved D. The V end was cut by 1 base, the J end by 4 bases, with 11 bases between. Germline CDR1 is MGHRA and CDR2 is YSYEKL. This CDR3 contains 15 residues. The CDR3 region is CASSQVAGPYNEQFF. The CDR3 DNA reads as TGCGCCAGCAGCCAAGTTGCTGGGCCGTACAATGAGCAGTTCTTC.

This clonotype appeared many times. This chain joins TRBV6-5 and TRBJ2-5; 10 nucleotides align to TRBD2. Per germline, CDR1 MNHEY and CDR2 SVGAGI. The CDR3 is 14 residues long. V shed 0 bases, J shed 5 bases, and the junction held 0 bases outside the gene matches. Written as DNA, the CDR3 is TGTGCCAGCAGTTACTCGACTAGCGGGGAGACCCAGTACTTC. Translated, it gives CASSYSTSGETQYF.

This clonotype occurred many times. V usage is TRBV5-1 and J usage is TRBJ2-5, with TRBD1 as a possible D gene (5 bases). The V gene lost 1 base and the J gene lost 2 bases, with 15 bases spanning the gap. The CDR3 spans 16 residues. The germline gives CDR1 SGHRS, CDR2 YFSETQ. The CDR3 nucleotides read TGCGCCAGCAGCTTGATGCCCTTTGGACAACAAGAGACCCAGTACTTC. Translation: CASSLMPFGQQETQYF.

The chain couples TRBV4-1 to TRBJ1-6; TRBD1 matches 7 bases. Germline trimming cut 3 bases from V and 5 bases from J; bases unmatched to any gene: 7. Germline assignment: CDR1 MGHRA and CDR2 YSYEKL. CDR3 length: 16 amino acids. The CDR3 sequence: CASSQTQGFDNSPLHF. The CDR3 bases are TGCGCCAGCAGCCAGACACAGGGGTTCGATAATTCACCCCTCCACTTT.

Of note for this clonotype: This may stem from a read error, because a much larger clone lies one nucleotide away. This chain links TRBV20-1 with TRBJ2-3; TRBD2 might be the D (6 bases). The CDR3 has 14 residues. The V end was cut by 3 bases, the J end by 4 bases, with 14 bases between. Per germline, CDR1 DFQATT and CDR2 SNEGSKA (reference sequence). DNA for the CDR3: TGCAGTGCTAGGGAGGGGCGGCTCTCAGATACGCAGTATTTT. Its protein product is CSAREGRLSDTQYF.

This clonotype appeared a single time. This clone may be a read error of a much larger clone one base away. J is TRBJ2-2 and V is TRBV28; 7 bases are shared with TRBD1. Germline V gene lookup returns CDR1 MDHEN and CDR2 SYDVKM. This CDR3 spans 15 amino acids. This chain's CDR3 is CASRQTGMNTGELLF. The CDR3, as DNA: TGTGCCAGCAGGCAGACAGGGATGAACACCGGGGAGCTGCTTTTT.

This clonotype occurred many times. This chain joins TRBV28 and TRBJ2-2; 12 bases fit TRBD2. The CDR3 contains 16 residues. Per the germline V gene, CDR1 is MDHEN and CDR2 is SYDVKM. Unmatched junction bases numbered 5, after V lost 3 bases and J lost 6 bases. The CDR3 reads CASSFRTSGRSGELFF. As DNA, the CDR3 is TGTGCCAGCAGTTTCCGAACTAGCGGGAGGTCCGGGGAGCTGTTTTTT.

This clonotype has ten or more counts. The J gene is TRBJ2-2, the V gene TRBV3-1; 8 bases map to TRBD1. V shed 3 bases and J 2 bases; nucleotides not matched to a gene: 5. CDR1 and CDR2 (germline): LGHDT, YNNKEL (reference sequence). The CDR3 loop spans 16 amino acids. In nucleotides, the CDR3 is TGTGCCAGCAGCCACCAGACAGGGGTAAACACCGGGGAGCTGTTTTTT. Residues: CASSHQTGVNTGELFF.

Note on this clonotype: Just one base apart from a much larger clone, this may be a read error. J is TRBJ2-3 and V is TRBV24-1; 11 nucleotides agree with TRBD2. This CDR3 has 18 amino acids. V was clipped by 4 bases and J by 3 bases; unmatched bases: 11. Germline CDR1 reads KGHDR; CDR2 reads SFDVKD. CDR3: CATSDFGTSGGLTDTQYF. CDR3 DNA sequence: TGTGCCACCAGTGACTTTGGGACTAGCGGAGGCCTAACAGATACGCAGTATTTT.

This clonotype was seen a few times. V is TRBV29-1 and J is TRBJ2-5; D may be TRBD1 (6 bases). Per germline, CDR1 SQVTM and CDR2 ANQGSEA. V gave up 7 bases and J gave up 1 base, with 13 bases separating them. The CDR3 consists of 13 residues. Here the CDR3 DNA reads TGCAGCGATCTGGACAGCTTCCAAGAGACCCAGTACTTC. As protein: CSDLDSFQETQYF.

This clonotype was found many times. This rearrangement joins TRBV18 to TRBJ2-2, with TRBD1 matching 10 bases. Germline loops: CDR1 KGHSH, CDR2 LQKENI. The CDR3 extends over 16 amino acids. J was trimmed by 5 bases and V by 3 bases; bases with no gene match: 6. The CDR3 reads CASSPRQGAQTGELFF. As DNA, the CDR3 is TGTGCCAGCTCACCTCGACAGGGGGCGCAAACCGGGGAGCTGTTTTTT.

This rearrangement joins TRBV20-1 to TRBJ2-3; D is perhaps TRBD2 (6 bases). The V gene lost 4 bases and the J gene lost 6 bases, with 26 bases spanning the gap. Germline assignment: CDR1 DFQATT and CDR2 SNEGSKA (reference sequence). This CDR3 has 17 amino acids. CDR3 nucleotide sequence: TGCAGTGCTAACGCACAATCCCTCGGGACTCTTGCCGATACGCAGTATTTT. The encoded protein is CSANAQSLGTLADTQYF.

This clonotype was detected a few times. The gene calls are TRBV7-9 and TRBJ2-5; no reliable D call. Looked up from germline, CDR1 is SEHNR and CDR2 is FQNEAQ (reference sequence). The CDR3 is made up of 13 amino acids. Trimming stripped 3 bases from V and 3 bases from J, with 8 bases between. CDR3 region: CASSLTPKETQYF. The CDR3 DNA follows: TGTGCCAGCAGCTTGACTCCGAAAGAGACCCAGTACTTC.

For the CDR3, the DNA is TGCGCCAGCAGCTTGAAGGATCCCGGGGAGCTGTTTTTT. This gives the protein CASSLKDPGELFF. The chain combines TRBV5-1 with TRBJ2-2; no clear D. The CDR3 extends over 13 amino acids. Trimming cost V 1 base and J 6 bases, with 7 bases left between them. Looked up from germline, CDR1 is SGHRS and CDR2 is YFSETQ.

This clonotype showed up many times. V is TRBV20-1 and J is TRBJ2-5; D may be TRBD2 (5 bases). Per the germline V gene, CDR1 is DFQATT and CDR2 is SNEGSKA (reference sequence). The CDR3 is 12 amino acids. V shed 7 bases and J shed 5 bases, with 14 bases lying between them. CDR3 coding DNA: TGCAGTGTTCCAAAGGAGCGGGAGACCCAGTACTTC. The encoded protein is CSVPKERETQYF.

The chain couples TRBV4-2 to TRBJ1-4; 7 nucleotides match TRBD1. CDR3 length equals 15 residues. Germline values: CDR1 LGHNA, CDR2 YNFKEQ. V was clipped by 3 bases and J by 8 bases; unmatched bases: 9. For the CDR3, the DNA is TGTGCCAGCAGCCATCCGGGACAGCGGATCGAAAAACTGTTTTTT. Protein: CASSHPGQRIEKLFF.

This clonotype was seen repeatedly, ten times or more. This chain joins TRBV20-1 and TRBJ2-1; D is ambiguous. Germline CDR1 DFQATT, CDR2 SNEGSKA (reference sequence). The germline V and J ends were trimmed by 1 base and 5 bases, with 9 bases remaining between them. This CDR3 has 13 amino acids. CDR3 nucleotides: TGCAGTGCTAGAGGCCGCCCGGACAATGAGCAGTTCTTC. The encoded protein is CSARGRPDNEQFF.

This clonotype was counted ten times or more. The chain employs TRBV11-2 and TRBJ2-1; tentative D call: TRBD2 (5 bases). V lost 0 bases to trimming and J lost 12 bases, with 12 bases between them. CDR3 length: 13 residues. Per germline, CDR1 SGHAT and CDR2 FQNNGV. CDR3 loop: CASSLDLRRVQFF. CDR3 bases: TGTGCCAGCAGCTTAGATCTAAGGCGGGTGCAGTTCTTC.

This clonotype has at least ten counts. The V gene is TRBV2, the J gene TRBJ2-7; D is ambiguous. V gave up 3 bases and J gave up 2 bases, with 14 bases separating them. The CDR3 is made up of 15 amino acids. Germline CDR1 is SNHLY and CDR2 is FYNNEI. The DNA for the CDR3 is TGTGCCAGCAGTGATCAGGTGACCCCCCCCTACGAGCAGTACTTC. Translating gives CASSDQVTPPYEQYF. Combining the CDR3 with reference TRBV2 and TRBJ2-7 gives the whole variable domain EPEVTQTPSHQVTQMGQEVILRCVPISNHLYFYWYRQILGQKVEFLVSFYNNEISEKSEIFDDQFSVERPDGSNFTLKIRSTKLEDSAMYFCASSDQVTPPYEQYFGPGTRLTVT.

This clonotype has at least ten counts. The CDR3: CSVDGGDTFNTEAFF. As DNA, the CDR3 is TGCAGCGTTGATGGTGGGGACACCTTTAACACTGAAGCTTTCTTT. The V call is TRBV29-1, the J call TRBJ1-1; TRBD1 is a possible D gene (6 bases). This CDR3 spans 15 amino acids. Looked up from germline, CDR1 is SQVTM and CDR2 is ANQGSEA. Trimming pared 3 bases from V and 2 bases from J, leaving 16 bases between. Supplemented by reference TRBV29-1 and TRBJ1-1, the full variable domain reads SAVISQKPSRDICQRGTSLTIQCQVDSQVTMMFWYRQQPGQSLTLIATANQGSEATYESGFVIDKFPISRPNLTFSTLTVSNMSPEDSSIYLCSVDGGDTFNTEAFFGQGTRLTVV.

Concerning this clonotype: A read error may explain this, as a much larger clone is one base away. The gene calls are TRBV2 and TRBJ2-7; tentative D call: TRBD2 (6 bases). The CDR3 runs 20 residues. From germline, CDR1 is SNHLY and CDR2 FYNNEI. V lost 7 bases, J lost 3 bases, and 34 bases lay in between. The CDR3 bases are TGTGCCAGCAAGGTCCAGAGGCTTTTCCTCCTAGCGAGATGGAACTACGAGCAGTACTTC. Amino acid sequence: CASKVQRLFLLARWNYEQYF. Looking up the rest from reference TRBV2 and TRBJ2-7 gives the full variable domain: EPEVTQTPSHQVTQMGQEVILRCVPISNHLYFYWYRQILGQKVEFLVSFYNNEISEKSEIFDDQFSVERPDGSNFTLKIRSTKLEDSAMYFCASKVQRLFLLARWNYEQYFGPGTRLTVT.